These T cell receptor beta chains were read from a single sample in a study of blood T cell repertoires in COVID-19. The repertoire was sequenced with immunoSEQ multiplex PCR; TCRdb's copy has only in-frame clones and lacks some. Of about 280,000 clones listed, 85% were seen once; the top ten hold around 5.5%. Sequencing used peripheral blood. The receptors were gathered from a man in his forties or fifties with active or convalescent COVID-19. The conserved cysteine and the conserved F or W are not part of the CDR3 here.

10	TRBV5-1	TRBJ2-1	ASSLESDEQF
11	TRBV27	TRBJ1-1	ASSLRGFTEAF
17	TRBV14	TRBJ2-7	ASSWAPGLAGGPSYEQY
12	TRBV21-1	TRBJ2-1	ASFFRVPYNEQF
11	TRBV30	TRBJ1-1	AWNGQVNTEAF
14	TRBV30	TRBJ2-1	AWSVSRGRARNEQF
16	TRBV7-8	TRBJ1-5	ASSLSTSGAVSNQPQH
14	TRBV18	TRBJ2-7	ASSPQYGEGSYEQY
15	TRBV7-9	TRBJ1-4	ASSREHSGATNEKLF
11	TRBV30	TRBJ1-1	AWSWQGNTEAF
11	TRBV7-9	TRBJ1-2	ASSFTGNYGYT
13	TRBV27	TRBJ2-7	ASSPGTSGLYEQY
10	TRBV7-3	TRBJ1-1	ASSLQGGEAF
14	TRBV5-1	TRBJ1-6	ASSRQGRTYNSPLH
14	TRBV19	TRBJ2-2	ASNGGPRTSGGELF
11	TRBV29-1	TRBJ1-1	SVVQGWGTEAF
13	TRBV5-1	TRBJ1-1	ASSLGQGMNTEAF
15	TRBV5-4	TRBJ2-2	ASSLVGLAANTGELF
12	TRBV2	TRBJ1-5	ASSPDRGGQPQH
15	TRBV24-1	TRBJ2-2	ATRTGQGAWNTGELF
12	TRBV3-1/TRBV3-2	TRBJ1-2	ASSHRGGARGYT
11	TRBV6-2/TRBV6-3	TRBJ2-7	ASSYGAAYEQY
16	TRBV11-2	TRBJ2-7	ASSLWTSGRAVVHEQY
13	TRBV7-9	TRBJ2-5	ASSSSMGSGQTQY
12	TRBV11-2	TRBJ2-1	ASSPGLANNEQF
12	TRBV28	TRBJ2-7	ASSPGRSSYEQY
11	TRBV7-9	TRBJ2-3	ASSPGITDTQY
17	TRBV5-1	TRBJ2-5	ASSPNPTYLAGGRETQY
11	TRBV30	TRBJ1-6	ASSSANNSPLH
14	TRBV5-4	TRBJ1-3	ASSSGTGATGNTIY
15	TRBV10-3	TRBJ2-2	AISGSTGTVSTGELF
11	TRBV18	TRBJ1-1	ASSPGQNTEAF
10	TRBV5-4	TRBJ2-1	ASSLGEYEQF
13	TRBV30	TRBJ1-6	AWSRAFSGNSPLH
13	TRBV7-9	TRBJ1-4	ASSLHPGGPEKLF
11	TRBV28	TRBJ1-1	ASSLQGTTEAF
13	TRBV28	TRBJ2-3	ASSLVGGSTDTQY
12	TRBV19	TRBJ2-3	ASSIPRSTDTQY
9	TRBV12-3/TRBV12-4	TRBJ2-1	ASRSGGEQF
12	TRBV5-1	TRBJ2-3	ASSNSGSTDTQY
11	TRBV28	TRBJ1-2	ASTLGEGRRHT
14	TRBV5-8	TRBJ2-1	ASSLSWDRDNNEQF
14	TRBV30	TRBJ1-5	ACTRGGGSSNQPQH
11	TRBV27	TRBJ2-7	ASSVDTSYEQY
14	TRBV7-2	TRBJ1-3	ASSPRGTGSGNTIY
12	TRBV5-4	TRBJ2-2	ASSLEGGDGELF
16	TRBV11-3	TRBJ1-6	ASSQGTAGVSYNSPLH
17	TRBV7-8	TRBJ2-3	ASSFLKREGPGVRDTQY